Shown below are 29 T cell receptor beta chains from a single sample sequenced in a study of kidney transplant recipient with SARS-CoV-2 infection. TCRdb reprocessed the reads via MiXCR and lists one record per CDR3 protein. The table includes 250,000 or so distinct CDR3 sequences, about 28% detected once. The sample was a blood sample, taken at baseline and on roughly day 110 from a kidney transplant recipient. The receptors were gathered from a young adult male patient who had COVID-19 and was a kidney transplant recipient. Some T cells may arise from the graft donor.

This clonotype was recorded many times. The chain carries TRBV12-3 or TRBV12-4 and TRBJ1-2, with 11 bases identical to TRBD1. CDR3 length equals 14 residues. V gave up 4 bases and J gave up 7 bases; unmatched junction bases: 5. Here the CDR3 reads CASSSGQGAAGYTF. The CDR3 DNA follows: TGTGCCAGCAGTTCCGGACAGGGGGCGGCTGGCTACACCTTC.

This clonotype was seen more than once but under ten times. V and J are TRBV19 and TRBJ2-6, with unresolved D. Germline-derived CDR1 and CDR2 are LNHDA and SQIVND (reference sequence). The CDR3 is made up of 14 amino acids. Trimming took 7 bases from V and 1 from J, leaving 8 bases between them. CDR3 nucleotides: TGTGCCAGTAATCCTGGGTCTGGGGCCAACGTCCTGACTTTC. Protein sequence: CASNPGSGANVLTF.

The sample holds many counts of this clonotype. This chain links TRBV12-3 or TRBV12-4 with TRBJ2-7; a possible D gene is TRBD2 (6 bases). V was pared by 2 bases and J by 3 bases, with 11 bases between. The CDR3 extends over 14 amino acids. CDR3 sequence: CASSLQGLSYEQYF. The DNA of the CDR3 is TGTGCCAGCAGTTTACAGGGACTCAGCTACGAGCAGTACTTC.

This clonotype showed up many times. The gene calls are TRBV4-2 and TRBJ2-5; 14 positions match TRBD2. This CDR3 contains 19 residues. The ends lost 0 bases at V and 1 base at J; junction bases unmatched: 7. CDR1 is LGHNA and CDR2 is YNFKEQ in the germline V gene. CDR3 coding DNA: TGTGCCAGCAGCCAAGAGGCCGGGACTAGCGGGGGTCTCCAAGAGACCCAGTACTTC. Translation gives CASSQEAGTSGGLQETQYF.

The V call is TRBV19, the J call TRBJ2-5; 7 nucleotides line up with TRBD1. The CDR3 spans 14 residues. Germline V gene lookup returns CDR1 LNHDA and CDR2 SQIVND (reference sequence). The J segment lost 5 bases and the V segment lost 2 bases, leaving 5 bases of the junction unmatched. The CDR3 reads CASSIRDRVETQYF. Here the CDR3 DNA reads TGTGCCAGTAGTATACGGGACAGAGTCGAGACCCAGTACTTC.

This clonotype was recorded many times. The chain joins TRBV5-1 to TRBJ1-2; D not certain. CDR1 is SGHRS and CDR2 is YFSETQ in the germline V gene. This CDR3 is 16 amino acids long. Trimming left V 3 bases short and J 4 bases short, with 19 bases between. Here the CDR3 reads CASSSPPPGYVYGYTF. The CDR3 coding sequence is TGCGCCAGCAGCTCACCACCGCCCGGGTACGTCTATGGCTACACCTTC.

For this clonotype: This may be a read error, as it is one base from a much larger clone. This CDR3 is CASSFVRKCRKTYGCTF. CDR3 DNA sequence: TGTGCCAGCAGCTTTGTTCGTAAGTGCCGAAAGACCTATGGCTGCACCTTC. V gene TRBV7-7 combines with J gene TRBJ1-2; D unresolved. Germline lookup yields CDR1 SSHAT and CDR2 FNYEAQ (reference sequence). This CDR3 region has 17 residues. The variable domain in full, with the rest retrieved from reference TRBV7-7 and TRBJ1-2, is GAGVSQSPRYKVTKRGQDVTLRCDPISSHATLYWYQQALGQGPEFLTYFNYEAQPDKSGLPSDRFSAERPEGSISTLTIQRTEQRDSAMYRCASSFVRKCRKTYGCTFGSGTRLTVV.

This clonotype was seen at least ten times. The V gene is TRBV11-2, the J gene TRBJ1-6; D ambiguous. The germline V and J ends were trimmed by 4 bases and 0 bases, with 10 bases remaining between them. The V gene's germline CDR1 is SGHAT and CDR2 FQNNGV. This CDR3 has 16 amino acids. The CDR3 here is CASSSWAFSYNSPLHF. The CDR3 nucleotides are TGTGCCAGCAGCTCCTGGGCCTTCTCCTATAATTCACCCCTCCACTTT.

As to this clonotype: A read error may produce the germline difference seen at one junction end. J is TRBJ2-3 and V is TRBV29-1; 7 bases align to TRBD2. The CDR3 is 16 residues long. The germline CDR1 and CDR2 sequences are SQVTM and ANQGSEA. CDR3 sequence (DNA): TGCAGCGTTGAACCCTCACTAGCGCCGAGCACAGATACGCATTATTTT. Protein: CSVEPSLAPSTDTHYF.

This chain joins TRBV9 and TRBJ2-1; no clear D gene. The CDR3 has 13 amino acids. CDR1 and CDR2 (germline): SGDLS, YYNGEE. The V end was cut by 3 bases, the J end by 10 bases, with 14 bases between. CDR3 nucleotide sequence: TGTGCCAGCAGCGCCCCATTAAGTGAGGAGCAGTTCTTC. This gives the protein CASSAPLSEEQFF.

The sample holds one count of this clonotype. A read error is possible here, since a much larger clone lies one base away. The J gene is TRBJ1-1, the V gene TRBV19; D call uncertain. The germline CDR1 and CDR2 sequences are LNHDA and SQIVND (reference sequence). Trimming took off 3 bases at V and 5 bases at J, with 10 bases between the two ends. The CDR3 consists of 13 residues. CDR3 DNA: TGTGCCAGTAGTATGGCATTAAGGACTGAAGCTTTCTTT. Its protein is CASSMALRTEAFF.

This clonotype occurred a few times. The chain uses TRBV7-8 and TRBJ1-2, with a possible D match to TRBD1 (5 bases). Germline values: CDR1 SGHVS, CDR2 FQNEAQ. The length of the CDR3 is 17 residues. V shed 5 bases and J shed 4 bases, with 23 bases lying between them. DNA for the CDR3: TGTGCCAGCAGCATGTGGGGGTTTACCCGAAAGACCTATGGCTACACCTTC. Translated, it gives CASSMWGFTRKTYGYTF.

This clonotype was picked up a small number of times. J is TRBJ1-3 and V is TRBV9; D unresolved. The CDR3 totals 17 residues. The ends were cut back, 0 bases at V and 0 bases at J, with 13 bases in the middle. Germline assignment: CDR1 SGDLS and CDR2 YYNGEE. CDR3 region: CASSVEMWPDSGNTIYF. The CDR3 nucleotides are TGTGCCAGCAGCGTAGAAATGTGGCCGGACTCTGGAAACACCATATATTTT.

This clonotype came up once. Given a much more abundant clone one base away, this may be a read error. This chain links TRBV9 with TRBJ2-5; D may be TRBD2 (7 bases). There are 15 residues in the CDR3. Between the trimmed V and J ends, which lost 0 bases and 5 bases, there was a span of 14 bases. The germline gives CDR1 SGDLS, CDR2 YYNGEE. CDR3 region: CASSVDGGREETQYF. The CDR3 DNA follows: TGTGCCAGCAGCGTAGACGGGGGGCGGGAGGAGACCCAGTACTTC.

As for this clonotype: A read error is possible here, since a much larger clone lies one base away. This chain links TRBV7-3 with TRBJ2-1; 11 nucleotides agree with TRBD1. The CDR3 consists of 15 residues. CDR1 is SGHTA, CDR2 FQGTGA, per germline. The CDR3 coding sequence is TGTGCCAGCAGCCGGACAGGGGGCAATGTCAATGAGCAGCTCTTC. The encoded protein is CASSRTGGNVNEQLF.

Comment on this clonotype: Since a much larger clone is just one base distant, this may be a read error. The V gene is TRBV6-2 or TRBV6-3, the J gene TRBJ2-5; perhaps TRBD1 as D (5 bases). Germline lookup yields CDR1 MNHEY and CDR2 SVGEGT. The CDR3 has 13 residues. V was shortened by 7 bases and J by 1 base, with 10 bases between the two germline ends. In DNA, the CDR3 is TGTGCCAGCACCCAGGGCCCCCAAGAGACCCAGTACTTC. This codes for CASTQGPQETQYF.

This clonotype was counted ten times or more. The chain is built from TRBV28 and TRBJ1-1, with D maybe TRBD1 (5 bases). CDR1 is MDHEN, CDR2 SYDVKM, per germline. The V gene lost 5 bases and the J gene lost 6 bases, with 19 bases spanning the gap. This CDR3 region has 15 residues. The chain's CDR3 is CASSPSGQGGSEAFF. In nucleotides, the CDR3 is TGTGCCAGCAGTCCATCCGGGCAGGGAGGCTCTGAAGCTTTCTTT.

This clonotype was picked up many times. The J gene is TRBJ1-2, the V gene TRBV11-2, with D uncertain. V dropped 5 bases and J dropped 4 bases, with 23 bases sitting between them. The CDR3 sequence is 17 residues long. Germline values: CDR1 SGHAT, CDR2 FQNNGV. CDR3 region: CASSSSLTSRKTYGYTF. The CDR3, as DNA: TGTGCCAGCAGCAGTTCTTTAACAAGCAGAAAGACCTATGGCTACACCTTC.

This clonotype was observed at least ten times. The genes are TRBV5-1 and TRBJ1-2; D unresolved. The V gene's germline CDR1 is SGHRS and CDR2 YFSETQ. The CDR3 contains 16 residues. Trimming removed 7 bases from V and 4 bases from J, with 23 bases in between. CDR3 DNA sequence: TGCGCCAGCTGGAGCGTATCGGTTCGAAAGACCTATGGCTACACCTTC. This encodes CASWSVSVRKTYGYTF.

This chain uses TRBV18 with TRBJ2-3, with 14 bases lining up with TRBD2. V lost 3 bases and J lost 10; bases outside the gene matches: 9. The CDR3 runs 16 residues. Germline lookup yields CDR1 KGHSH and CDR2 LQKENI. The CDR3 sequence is CASSPGTSGSVSAQYF. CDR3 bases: TGTGCCAGCTCACCCGGGACTAGCGGGAGTGTATCCGCGCAGTATTTT.

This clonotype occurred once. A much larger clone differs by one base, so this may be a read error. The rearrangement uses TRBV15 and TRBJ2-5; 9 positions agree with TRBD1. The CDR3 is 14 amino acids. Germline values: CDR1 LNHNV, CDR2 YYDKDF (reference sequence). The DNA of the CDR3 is TGTGCCACCAGCAGGGACAGGGGTCTGGAGACCCAGTGCTTC. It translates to CATSRDRGLETQCF. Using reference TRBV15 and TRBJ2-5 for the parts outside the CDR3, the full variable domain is DAMVIQNPRYQVTQFGKPVTLSCSQTLNHNVMYWYQQKSSQAPKLLFHYYDKDFNNEADTPDNFQSRRPNTSFCFLDIRSPGLGDTAMYLCATSRDRGLETQCFGPGTRLLVL.

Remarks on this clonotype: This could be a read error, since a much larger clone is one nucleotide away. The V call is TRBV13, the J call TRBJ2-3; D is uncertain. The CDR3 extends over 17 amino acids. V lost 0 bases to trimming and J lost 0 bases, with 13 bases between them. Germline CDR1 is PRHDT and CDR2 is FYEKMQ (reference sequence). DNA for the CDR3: TGTGCCAGCAGCTTAGGATCGACAAGTTTTAGCACAGATACGCAGTATTTT. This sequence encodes CASSLGSTSFSTDTQYF.

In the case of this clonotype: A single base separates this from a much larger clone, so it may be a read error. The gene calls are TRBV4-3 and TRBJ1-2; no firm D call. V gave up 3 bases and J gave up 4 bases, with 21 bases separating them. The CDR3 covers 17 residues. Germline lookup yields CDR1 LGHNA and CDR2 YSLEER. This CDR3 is CASSHLRGRRKAYGYTF. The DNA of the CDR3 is TGCGCCAGCAGCCATCTGAGAGGACGTCGAAAGGCCTATGGCTACACCTTC.

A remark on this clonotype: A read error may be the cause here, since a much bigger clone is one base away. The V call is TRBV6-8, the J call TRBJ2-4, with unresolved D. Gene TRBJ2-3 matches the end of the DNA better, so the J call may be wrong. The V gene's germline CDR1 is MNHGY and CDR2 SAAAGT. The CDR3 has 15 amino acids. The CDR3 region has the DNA TGTGCCAGCAGTTACTCGAGCAGAGGCACAGATATGCAGTATTTT. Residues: CASSYSSRGTDMQYF.

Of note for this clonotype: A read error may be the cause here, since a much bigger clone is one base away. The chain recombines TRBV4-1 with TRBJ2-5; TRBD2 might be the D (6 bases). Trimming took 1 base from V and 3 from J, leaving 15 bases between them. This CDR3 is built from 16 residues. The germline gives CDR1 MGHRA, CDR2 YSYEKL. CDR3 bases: TGCGCCAGCAGCCAAGGGGGGAAGGGGAGGAAAGAGACCCAGTACTTC. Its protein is CASSQGGKGRKETQYF.

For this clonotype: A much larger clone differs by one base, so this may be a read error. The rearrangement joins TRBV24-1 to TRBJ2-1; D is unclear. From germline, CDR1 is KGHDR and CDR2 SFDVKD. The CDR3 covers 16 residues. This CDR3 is CAASDTSDVDLGEQFF. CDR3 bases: TGTGCCGCCAGTGATACGTCTGACGTTGACCTGGGGGAGCAGTTCTTC.

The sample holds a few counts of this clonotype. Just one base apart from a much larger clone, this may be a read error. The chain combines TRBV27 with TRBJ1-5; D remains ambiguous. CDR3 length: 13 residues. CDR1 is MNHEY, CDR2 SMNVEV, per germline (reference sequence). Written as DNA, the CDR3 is TGTGCCAACAGTTTAGAGGGCTCCGGACCCCAGCATTTT. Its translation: CANSLEGSGPQHF.

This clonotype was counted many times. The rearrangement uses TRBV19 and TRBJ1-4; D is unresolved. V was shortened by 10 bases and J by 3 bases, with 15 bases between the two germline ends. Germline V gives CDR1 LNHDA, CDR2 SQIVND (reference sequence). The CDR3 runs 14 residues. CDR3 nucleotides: TGTGCCACCCTCGGCCAGTCTGCTAATGAAAAACTGTTTTTT. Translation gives CATLGQSANEKLFF.

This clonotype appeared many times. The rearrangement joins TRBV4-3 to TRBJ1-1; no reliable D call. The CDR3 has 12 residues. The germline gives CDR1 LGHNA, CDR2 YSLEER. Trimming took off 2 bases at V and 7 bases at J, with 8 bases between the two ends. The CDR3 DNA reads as TGCGCCAGCAGCCAAAACGACGGTGAAGCTTTCTTT. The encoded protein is CASSQNDGEAFF.